The 31 T cell receptor beta chains given below trace back to one sample, sequenced in a study of T cell repertoires in cytomegalovirus infection (dated by TCRdb to the late 2010s). Instrument used: Illumina HiSeq 1500. TCRdb handled the public reads itself, with Q25 trimming in fastp and clone calling in MiXCR, and kept productive beta chains. CDR3 protein duplicates are merged, each entry listing the most common genes and DNA. For this sample the table gives 450,000 to 600,000 distinct CDR3 sequences, of which about 11% were detected only once. Roughly 10% of the sample rests with the top ten. Sequenced input: PBMCs. Every receptor here comes from a human donor in good health (CMV status not recorded). Some clones in this sample may be carry-over from other donors' samples.

A note on this clonotype: Sequence at one end of the junction differs from germline and may be a read error. The chain has TRBV7-9 and TRBJ1-2; D perhaps matches TRBD1 (6 bases). Germline V gene data show CDR1 as SEHNR and CDR2 as FQNEAQ (reference sequence). The CDR3 loop spans 13 amino acids. CDR3 protein: CASSLRDTDGHTF. The CDR3 DNA follows: TGTGCCAGCAGCTTACGGGACACTGATGGCCACACCTTC.

The table lists this clonotype with a few counts. J is TRBJ2-7 and V is TRBV27, with unresolved D. Trimming pared 7 bases from V and 4 bases from J, leaving 20 bases between. Germline lookup yields CDR1 MNHEY and CDR2 SMNVEV (reference sequence). This CDR3 contains 15 residues. CDR3 amino acids: CASNPSESAWYEQYF. CDR3 DNA: TGTGCCAGCAATCCCTCGGAGAGCGCTTGGTACGAGCAGTACTTC.

This clonotype was detected ten times or more. The chain joins TRBV18 to TRBJ2-5, with TRBD2 matching 7 bases. In germline, CDR1 is KGHSH, CDR2 LQKENI. Losses at the gene ends were 1 base for V and 4 bases for J; bases not matched to a gene: 3. The CDR3 runs 14 residues. The CDR3 nucleotides are TGTGCCAGCTCACCACGAACTAGCGCAGAGACCCAGTACTTC. Amino acids: CASSPRTSAETQYF.

This clonotype was counted at least ten times. The V and J genes are TRBV29-1 and TRBJ2-7; TRBD1 matches at 10 bases. Germline trimming cut 3 bases from V and 3 bases from J; bases unmatched to any gene: 5. The CDR3 is 14 amino acids. CDR1 and CDR2 (germline): SQVTM, ANQGSEA. The CDR3 sequence: CSVDGTGVGYEQYF. Written as DNA, the CDR3 is TGCAGCGTTGACGGGACAGGGGTGGGCTACGAGCAGTACTTC.

This clonotype was seen repeatedly, ten times or more. The rearrangement joins TRBV28 to TRBJ2-2; 10 bases map to TRBD2. CDR3 size: 14 residues. CDR1 is MDHEN, CDR2 SYDVKM, per germline. V gave up 5 bases and J gave up 7 bases; unmatched junction bases: 4. CDR3 in amino acids: CASSSGRDGGELFF. CDR3 in DNA: TGTGCCAGCAGTAGCGGGAGGGATGGCGGGGAGCTGTTTTTT.

This clonotype was seen repeatedly, ten times or more. The chain recombines TRBV7-9 with TRBJ1-2; 7 nucleotides match TRBD1. This CDR3 has 14 residues. CDR1 and CDR2 from the germline V gene are SEHNR and FQNEAQ (reference sequence). With V trimmed by 2 bases and J by 3 bases, 3 bases remained unmatched. The CDR3 DNA sequence: TGTGCCAGCAGCTTAAAAGGGGGCGACTATGGCTACACCTTC. Translation gives CASSLKGGDYGYTF.

This clonotype occurred many times. The rearrangement joins TRBV4-2 to TRBJ2-2, with 7 nucleotides matching TRBD2. The germline V gene encodes CDR1 LGHNA and CDR2 YNFKEQ. CDR3 length: 17 residues. Unmatched junction bases numbered 11, after V lost 0 bases and J lost 7 bases. The CDR3 spells CASSQDWGGRGLGELFF. DNA for the CDR3: TGTGCCAGCAGCCAAGATTGGGGAGGGAGAGGTCTCGGGGAGCTGTTTTTT.

The V and J genes are TRBV18 and TRBJ2-1; the match to TRBD2 covers 11 bases. There are 15 residues in the CDR3. Per germline, CDR1 KGHSH and CDR2 LQKENI. J gave up 5 bases and V 3 bases, and 3 bases lay outside the gene matches. The CDR3 coding sequence is TGTGCCAGCTCACCGACTAGCGGGATTAACAATGAGCAGTTCTTC. As protein: CASSPTSGINNEQFF.

This clonotype has at least ten counts. V and J are TRBV11-2 and TRBJ2-6; no firm D call. V lost 0 bases, J lost 3 bases, and 12 bases lay in between. CDR3 length equals 17 residues. Germline-derived CDR1 and CDR2 are SGHAT and FQNNGV. CDR3 in amino acids: CASSLETGRGGANVLTF. In nucleotides, the CDR3 is TGTGCCAGCAGCTTAGAGACCGGGCGTGGTGGGGCCAACGTCCTGACTTTC.

The chain combines TRBV7-9 with TRBJ2-1; the match to TRBD2 covers 10 bases. The CDR3 length is 19 residues. CDR1 is SEHNR and CDR2 is FQNEAQ in the germline V gene (reference sequence). After removal of 5 bases from V and 6 bases from J, the junction contained 19 bases not matched to a gene. The CDR3 DNA reads TGTGCCAGCAGCCTCCTCCGGGCTAGCGGGAGTAGGGAGGTCAATGAGCAGTTCTTC. This encodes CASSLLRASGSREVNEQFF.

This clonotype was seen many times. The chain employs TRBV5-5 and TRBJ2-5, with 10 bases matching TRBD1. This CDR3 contains 16 residues. Germline V lookup: CDR1 SGHKS, CDR2 YYEKEE (reference sequence). The ends lost 2 bases at V and 4 bases at J; junction bases unmatched: 8. CDR3 sequence reads: CASSFTWDRGGETQYF. The CDR3 DNA sequence: TGTGCCAGCAGCTTTACATGGGACAGGGGAGGAGAGACCCAGTACTTC.

This clonotype has at least ten counts. The chain recombines TRBV6-5 with TRBJ1-2; D is undetermined. The CDR3 is 14 residues long. Germline V gene data show CDR1 as MNHEY and CDR2 as SVGAGI. Deletions cut 4 bases from V and 3 bases from J, with 12 bases between. CDR3 nucleotides: TGTGCCAGCAGTTCCCGAGGGCACTACTATGGCTACACCTTC. Translated, it gives CASSSRGHYYGYTF.

The chain has TRBV29-1 and TRBJ2-1; 7 nucleotides match TRBD1. CDR1 and CDR2 (germline): SQVTM, ANQGSEA. This CDR3 comprises 12 residues. The ends lost 6 bases at V and 7 bases at J; junction bases unmatched: 6. The CDR3 sequence: CSVEQGPNEQFF. Here the CDR3 DNA reads TGCAGCGTCGAACAGGGGCCGAATGAGCAGTTCTTC.

Notes on this clonotype: A clone one base away is much larger, so this may be a read error. The chain combines TRBV9 with TRBJ2-1, with TRBD2 matching over 8 bases. CDR3 length: 17 amino acids. The germline V gene encodes CDR1 SGDLS and CDR2 YYNGEE. CDR3 sequence: CACSVGLAGWGNNEQFF. CDR3 DNA: TGTGCCTGCAGCGTAGGGCTAGCGGGTTGGGGGAACAATGAGCAGTTCTTC.

This clonotype was observed at least ten times. The genes are TRBV2 and TRBJ1-1, with D uncertain. In germline, CDR1 is SNHLY, CDR2 FYNNEI. V was trimmed by 5 bases and J by 1 base, leaving 8 bases between them. This CDR3 comprises 13 residues. The CDR3 bases are TGTGCCAGCAGTACCGGGGAGAACACTGAAGCTTTCTTT. Protein sequence: CASSTGENTEAFF.

In this sample, this clonotype turned up many times. The CDR3 reads CASSPGIGATYEQYF. In nucleotides, the CDR3 is TGTGCCAGCAGCCCTGGGATTGGGGCAACCTACGAGCAGTACTTC. The chain couples TRBV7-3 to TRBJ2-7; possibly TRBD1 for D (5 bases). Germline CDR1 is SGHTA and CDR2 is FQGTGA. The CDR3 has 15 residues. V lost 5 bases, J lost 2 bases, and 16 bases lay in between.

This rearrangement joins TRBV30 to TRBJ2-6; D remains unclear. Trimming took 0 bases from V and 4 from J, leaving 13 bases between them. Germline CDR1 reads GTSNPN; CDR2 reads SVGIG (reference sequence). The CDR3 is 16 amino acids. In DNA form, the CDR3 reads TGTGCCTGGAGTGTCGAAAGGGTGTCCGGGGCCAACGTCCTGACTTTC. Protein sequence: CAWSVERVSGANVLTF. Using reference TRBV30 and TRBJ2-6 for the parts outside the CDR3, the full variable domain is SQTIHQWPATLVQPVGSPLSLECTVEGTSNPNLYWYRQAAGRGLQLLFYSVGIGQISSEVPQNLSASRPQDRQFILSSKKLLLSDSGFYLCAWSVERVSGANVLTFGAGSRLTVL.

This clonotype has a count of ten or more. J is TRBJ2-1 and V is TRBV5-4; TRBD2 might be the D (6 bases). Trimming stripped 7 bases from V and 7 bases from J, with 18 bases between. This CDR3 contains 14 residues. CDR1 is SGHNT and CDR2 is YYREEE in the germline V gene (reference sequence). The CDR3 bases are TGTGCCAGCCACTATTCCGGGGGTGGGAATGAGCAGTTCTTC. Protein product: CASHYSGGGNEQFF.

As to this clonotype: This could be a read error, since a much larger clone is one nucleotide away. This chain uses TRBV28 with TRBJ2-7, with D possibly TRBD2 on 5 matching bases. Looked up from germline, CDR1 is MDHEN and CDR2 is SYDVKM. Trimming took 6 bases from V and 5 from J, leaving 11 bases between them. This CDR3 is 12 amino acids long. In DNA, the CDR3 is TGTGCCAGCAGATTTCTGCGGGACGAGCAGTACTTC. This translates into CASRFLRDEQYF.

There are many counts of this clonotype. The chain couples TRBV20-1 to TRBJ2-1; maybe TRBD2 (5 bases). Germline assignment: CDR1 DFQATT and CDR2 SNEGSKA (reference sequence). V lost 3 bases and J 5 bases, leaving 23 bases between the germline ends. The CDR3 consists of 17 residues. The CDR3: CSARDFRGGERDNEQFF. In DNA, the CDR3 is TGCAGTGCTAGGGATTTTCGTGGTGGGGAGAGAGACAATGAGCAGTTCTTC.

In this sample, this clonotype turned up many times. The CDR3: CASAAFGGPNYGYTF. CDR3 sequence (DNA): TGTGCCAGCGCCGCCTTTGGGGGGCCTAACTATGGCTACACCTTC. The chain uses TRBV7-9 and TRBJ1-2, with D possibly being TRBD1 (6 bases). With 8 bases removed from V and 0 bases from J, the gap between germline ends came to 16 bases. Germline V lookup: CDR1 SEHNR, CDR2 FQNEAQ (reference sequence). This CDR3 spans 15 amino acids.

This clonotype was found many times. The V and J genes are TRBV7-9 and TRBJ2-3, with 14 bases that match TRBD2. The CDR3 runs 16 residues. Per germline, CDR1 SEHNR and CDR2 FQNEAQ (reference sequence). Losses at the gene ends were 5 bases for V and 7 bases for J; bases not matched to a gene: 8. In nucleotides, the CDR3 is TGTGCCAGCAGCCCCCGGACTAGCGGGGGGACCCATACGCAGTATTTT. This translates into CASSPRTSGGTHTQYF.

The chain is built from TRBV28 and TRBJ2-3; the match to TRBD2 covers 11 bases. Germline V gives CDR1 MDHEN, CDR2 SYDVKM. V shed 6 bases and J 4 bases; nucleotides not matched to a gene: 12. CDR3 length: 17 amino acids. CDR3 region: CASSDARSGRAPDTQYF. The CDR3, as DNA: TGTGCCAGCAGCGACGCACGTAGCGGGAGGGCCCCAGATACGCAGTATTTT.

This clonotype was picked up many times. The J gene is TRBJ2-5, the V gene TRBV28; 14 nucleotides line up with TRBD2. Germline V gene lookup returns CDR1 MDHEN and CDR2 SYDVKM. The CDR3 contains 17 residues. The junction had 8 bases not matched to a gene; V was cut back by 4 bases and J by 4 bases. CDR3 residues: CASSYGGLAGEAETQYF. As DNA, the CDR3 is TGTGCCAGCAGTTACGGGGGACTAGCGGGAGAGGCAGAGACCCAGTACTTC.

This clonotype was seen many times. The chain joins TRBV28 to TRBJ2-3; D possibly corresponds to TRBD2 (5 bases). Germline V CDR1 and CDR2: MDHEN, SYDVKM. V lost 2 bases and J lost 6, with 24 bases in between. This CDR3 contains 18 residues. CDR3 bases: TGTGCCAGCAGTTTACTGCAGCTGGGCAGGAGGAGTGCGGATACGCAGTATTTT. Its protein is CASSLLQLGRRSADTQYF. The entire variable domain, with the rest obtained from reference TRBV28 and TRBJ2-3, is as follows: DVKVTQSSRYLVKRTGEKVFLECVQDMDHENMFWYRQDPGLGLRLIYFSYDVKMKEKGDIPEGYSVSREKKERFSLILESASTNQTSMYLCASSLLQLGRRSADTQYFGPGTRLTVL.

The table lists this clonotype with a few counts. The genes are TRBV27 and TRBJ2-7, with D hard to call. Looked up from germline, CDR1 is MNHEY and CDR2 is SMNVEV (reference sequence). V gave up 6 bases and J gave up 5 bases, with 14 bases separating them. This CDR3 region has 13 residues. DNA of the CDR3: TGTGCCAGCAGAATTCAAGGCGTGGACGAGCAGTACTTC. It codes for CASRIQGVDEQYF.

This clonotype was detected only a few times. V gene TRBV18 combines with J gene TRBJ2-1; 14 bases are shared with TRBD2. In germline, CDR1 is KGHSH, CDR2 LQKENI. The CDR3 is 16 amino acids. The V segment lost 3 bases and the J segment 8 bases; nucleotides outside the gene matches: 6. CDR3 nucleotide sequence: TGTGCCAGCTCACCGTCCGGGACTAGCGGGAGCTATGAGCAGTTCTTC. Protein product: CASSPSGTSGSYEQFF. Full variable domain (missing parts from reference TRBV18 and TRBJ2-1): NAGVMQNPRHLVRRRGQEARLRCSPMKGHSHVYWYRQLPEEGLKFMVYLQKENIIDESGMPKERFSAEFPKEGPSILRIQQVVRGDSAAYFCASSPSGTSGSYEQFFGPGTRLTVL.

This clonotype was counted a few times. The chain links TRBV11-2 to TRBJ1-2, with 7 nucleotides matching TRBD1. Germline lookup yields CDR1 SGHAT and CDR2 FQNNGV. V was clipped by 8 bases and J by 4 bases; unmatched bases: 16. This CDR3 region has 16 residues. Here the CDR3 DNA reads TGTGCCAGCTCCCCCTTCATCCGGGACAGCGGCTATGGCTACACCTTC. This gives the protein CASSPFIRDSGYGYTF.

This clonotype came up a few times. This sequence joins TRBV29-1 and TRBJ2-7; TRBD1 agrees at 9 bases. V shed 3 bases, J shed 3 bases, and the junction held 3 bases outside the gene matches. CDR1 and CDR2 (germline): SQVTM, ANQGSEA. This CDR3 is 13 amino acids long. The CDR3 DNA sequence: TGCAGCGTTGAGCTGGACAGGGGCTACGAGCAGTACTTC. It codes for CSVELDRGYEQYF.

This clonotype was seen at least ten times. The chain carries TRBV7-9 and TRBJ2-5, with 7 bases matching TRBD1. This CDR3 has 15 residues. Germline V CDR1 and CDR2: SEHNR, FQNEAQ (reference sequence). Trimming cost V 0 bases and J 5 bases; bases outside gene matches: 6. In DNA form, the CDR3 reads TGTGCCAGCAGCTTAGCCATTGCGACAGGGGAGACCCAGTACTTC. Its translation is CASSLAIATGETQYF.

This clonotype appeared many times. V is TRBV7-2 and J is TRBJ1-5, with D unclear. This CDR3 has 15 residues. Germline CDR1 and CDR2: SGHTA and FQGNSA. V gave up 0 bases and J gave up 6 bases, with 12 bases separating them. The CDR3 nucleotides are TGTGCCAGCAGCTTAGCTGCCCTGGGCGGTCAGCCCCAGCATTTT. Translation: CASSLAALGGQPQHF.